This T cell receptor beta chain was sequenced during a study of vaccination effects on CD4 cells after COVID-19. Sequencing in the ViraFEST assay came after antigen-specific CD4+ T cells had been expanded with viral peptide pools, which were used to stimulate PBMC. Having been cultured for under twelve days, the cells underwent CD4+ T cell isolation. The cohort was immunized with two doses of either the BNT162b2 or mRNA-1273 vaccine. Clones were read by immunoSEQ multiplex PCR, and TCRdb kept only the in-frame ones, dropping some. The sample lists 9,500 to 15,000 clones; approximately 71% were seen once. The CDR3 runs 19 residues. V was shortened by 0 bases and J by 8 bases, with 26 bases between the two germline ends. Germline CDR1 reads LGHNA; CDR2 reads YNFKEQ. Details on this clone: Its antigen is undetermined.

V gene TRBV4-2 combines with J gene TRBJ2-1; D may be TRBD1 or TRBD2 (6 bases each). The source is a human donor who received a COVID-19 vaccine. Sample: CD4+ T cells from PBMCs cultured with SARS-CoV-2 spike peptides, taken after COVID-19 vaccination. The CDR3 is CASSQDRPRRGGGLHEQFF. Here the CDR3 DNA reads TGTGCCAGCAGCCAAGATAGACCCCGAAGAGGGGGAGGTCTCCATGAGCAGTTCTTC.